This T cell receptor beta chain was found in a study of regulatory T cells in long-lasting Graves disease. The wider study: Treatment with antithyroid drugs for over 5 years, together with positive TSH receptor antibodies, meant persistent Graves' disease. Study outcomes and limitations: Shared public clonotypes totalled some 2,500 in persistent patients, compared with 966 in new patients. A reduction in accuracy may have resulted from the small sample size.

CDR3-region Arm-PCR and iRepertoire HTBI primers produced the TCR beta libraries. TCRdb recomputed calls from the multiplex PCR reads with MiXCR, one row per CDR3 protein. The sample records about 660,000 distinct CDR3 sequences, roughly 30% being singletons. The CDR3 loop spans 13 amino acids. In germline, CDR1 is SEHNR, CDR2 FQNEAQ (reference sequence). V lost 4 bases and J 4 bases, leaving 10 bases between the germline ends. Time point indicated: persistent/refractory GD, antithyroid drugs over 5 years with positive TRAb. PBMC-derived RNA was used for the TCR library. Patient provenance is recorded as an endocrinology department in Xi'an, China. Points on this clonotype: Its antigen is still unknown.

This sequence was found in a female donor with Graves disease. Here the sequenced sample was peripheral blood mononuclear cells (PBMCs), taken when the disease was refractory, from a patient treated with antithyroid drugs. The V gene is TRBV7-9, the J gene TRBJ1-1; D uncertain. This CDR3 is CASSYLPSTEAFF. As DNA, the CDR3 is TGTGCCAGCAGCTATCTACCATCCACTGAAGCTTTCTTT. The entire variable domain, with the rest obtained from reference TRBV7-9 and TRBJ1-1, is as follows: DTGVSQNPRHKITKRGQNVTFRCDPISEHNRLYWYRQTLGQGPEFLTYFQNEAQLEKSRLLSDRFSAERPKGSFSTLEIQRTEQGDSAMYLCASSYLPSTEAFFGQGTRLTVV.